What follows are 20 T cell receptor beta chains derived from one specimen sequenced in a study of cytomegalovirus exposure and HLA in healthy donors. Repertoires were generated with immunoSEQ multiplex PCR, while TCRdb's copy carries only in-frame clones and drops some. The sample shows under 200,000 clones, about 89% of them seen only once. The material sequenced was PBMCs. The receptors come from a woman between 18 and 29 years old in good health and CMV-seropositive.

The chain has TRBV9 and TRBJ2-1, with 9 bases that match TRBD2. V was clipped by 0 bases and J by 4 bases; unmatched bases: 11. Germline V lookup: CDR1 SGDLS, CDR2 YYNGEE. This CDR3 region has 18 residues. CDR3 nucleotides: TGTGCCAGCAGCGTAGGTAGTAGCGGGAGAGTGCTATACAATGAGCAGTTCTTC. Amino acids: CASSVGSSGRVLYNEQFF.

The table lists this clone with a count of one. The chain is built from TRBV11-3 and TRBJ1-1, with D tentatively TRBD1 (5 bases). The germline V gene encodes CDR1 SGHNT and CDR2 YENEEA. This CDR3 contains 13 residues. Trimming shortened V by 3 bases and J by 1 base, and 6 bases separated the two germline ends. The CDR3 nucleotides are TGTGCCAGCAGCTTTCAGGGGAACACTGAAGCTTTCTTT. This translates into CASSFQGNTEAFF.

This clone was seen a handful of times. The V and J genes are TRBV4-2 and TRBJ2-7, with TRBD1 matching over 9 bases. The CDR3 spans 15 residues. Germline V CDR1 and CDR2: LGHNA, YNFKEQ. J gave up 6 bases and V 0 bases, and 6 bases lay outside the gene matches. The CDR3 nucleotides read TGTGCCAGCAGCCAAGAAGAGGAGGACAGGGGCGAGCAGTACTTC. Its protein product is CASSQEEEDRGEQYF.

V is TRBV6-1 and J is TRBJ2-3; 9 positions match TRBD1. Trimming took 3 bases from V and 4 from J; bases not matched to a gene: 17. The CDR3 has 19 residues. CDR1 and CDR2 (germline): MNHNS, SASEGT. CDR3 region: CASSDPENLRDRESDTQYF. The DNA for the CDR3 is TGTGCCAGCAGTGATCCCGAAAACCTTCGGGACAGGGAGTCAGATACGCAGTATTTT.

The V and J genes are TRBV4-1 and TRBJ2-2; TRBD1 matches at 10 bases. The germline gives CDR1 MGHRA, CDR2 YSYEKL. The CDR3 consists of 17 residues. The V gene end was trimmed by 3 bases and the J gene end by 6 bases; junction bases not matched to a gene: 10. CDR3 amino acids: CASSHRPTGGVPGELFF. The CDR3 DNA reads TGCGCCAGCAGCCACAGACCGACAGGGGGCGTCCCCGGGGAGCTGTTTTTT.

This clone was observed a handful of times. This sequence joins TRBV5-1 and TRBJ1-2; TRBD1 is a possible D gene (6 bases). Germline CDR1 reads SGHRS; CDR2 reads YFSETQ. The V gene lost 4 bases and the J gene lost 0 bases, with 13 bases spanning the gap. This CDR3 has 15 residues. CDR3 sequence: CASSLEGVPNYGYTF. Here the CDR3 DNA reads TGCGCCAGCAGCCTGGAGGGGGTTCCTAACTATGGCTACACCTTC.

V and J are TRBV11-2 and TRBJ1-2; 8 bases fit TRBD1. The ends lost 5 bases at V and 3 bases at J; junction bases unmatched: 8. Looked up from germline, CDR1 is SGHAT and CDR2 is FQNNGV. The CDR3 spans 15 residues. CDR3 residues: CASSKPGQEDYGYTF. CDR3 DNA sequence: TGTGCCAGCAGCAAACCGGGACAGGAGGACTATGGCTACACCTTC. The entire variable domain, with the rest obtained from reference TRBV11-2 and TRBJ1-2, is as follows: EAGVAQSPRYKIIEKRQSVAFWCNPISGHATLYWYQQILGQGPKLLIQFQNNGVVDDSQLPKDRFSAERLKGVDSTLKIQPAKLEDSAVYLCASSKPGQEDYGYTFGSGTRLTVV.

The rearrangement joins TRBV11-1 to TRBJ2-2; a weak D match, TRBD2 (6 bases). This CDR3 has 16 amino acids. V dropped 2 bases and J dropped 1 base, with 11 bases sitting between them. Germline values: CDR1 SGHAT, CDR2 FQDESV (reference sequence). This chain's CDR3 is CASSLRRGENTGELFF. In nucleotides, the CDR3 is TGTGCCAGCAGCTTACGGCGCGGGGAGAACACCGGGGAGCTGTTTTTT.

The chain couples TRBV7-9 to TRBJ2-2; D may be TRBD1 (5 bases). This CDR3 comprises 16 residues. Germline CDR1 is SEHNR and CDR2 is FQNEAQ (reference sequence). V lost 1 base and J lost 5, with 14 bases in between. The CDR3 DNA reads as TGTGCCAGCAGCTTAGGGGCAAGGGGCAGAACCGGGGAGCTGTTTTTT. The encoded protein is CASSLGARGRTGELFF.

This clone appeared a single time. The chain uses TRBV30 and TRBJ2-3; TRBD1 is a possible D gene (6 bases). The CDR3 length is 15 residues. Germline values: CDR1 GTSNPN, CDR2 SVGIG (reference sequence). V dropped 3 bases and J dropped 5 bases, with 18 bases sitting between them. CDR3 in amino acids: CAWRLSGLGQDTQYF. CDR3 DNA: TGTGCCTGGAGGCTTTCAGGGTTGGGACAAGATACGCAGTATTTT.

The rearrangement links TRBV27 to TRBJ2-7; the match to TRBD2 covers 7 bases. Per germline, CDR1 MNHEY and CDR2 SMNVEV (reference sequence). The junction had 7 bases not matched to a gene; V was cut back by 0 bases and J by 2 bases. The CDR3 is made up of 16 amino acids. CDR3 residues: CASSLSAGVRAYEQYF. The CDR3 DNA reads TGTGCCAGCAGTTTATCTGCGGGGGTAAGAGCCTACGAGCAGTACTTC.

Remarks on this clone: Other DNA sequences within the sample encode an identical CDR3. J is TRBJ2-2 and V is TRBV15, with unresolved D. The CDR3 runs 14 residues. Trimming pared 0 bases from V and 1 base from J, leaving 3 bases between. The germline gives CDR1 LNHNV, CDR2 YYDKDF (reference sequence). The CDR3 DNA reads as TGTGCCACCAGCAGAGACCGGAACACCGGGGAGCTGTTTTTT. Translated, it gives CATSRDRNTGELFF.

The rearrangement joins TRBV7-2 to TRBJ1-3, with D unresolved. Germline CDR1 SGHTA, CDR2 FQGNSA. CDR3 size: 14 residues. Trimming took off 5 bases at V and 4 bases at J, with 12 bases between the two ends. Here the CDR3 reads CASSQTGGGNTIYF. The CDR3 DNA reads TGTGCCAGCAGCCAAACGGGAGGGGGAAACACCATATATTTT.

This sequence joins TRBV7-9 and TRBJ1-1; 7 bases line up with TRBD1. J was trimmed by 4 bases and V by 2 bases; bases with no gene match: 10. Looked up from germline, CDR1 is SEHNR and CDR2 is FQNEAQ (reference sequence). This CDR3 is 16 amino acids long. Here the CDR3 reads CASSLPTGVGITEAFF. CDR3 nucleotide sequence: TGTGCCAGCAGCTTACCCACAGGGGTTGGGATCACTGAAGCTTTCTTT.

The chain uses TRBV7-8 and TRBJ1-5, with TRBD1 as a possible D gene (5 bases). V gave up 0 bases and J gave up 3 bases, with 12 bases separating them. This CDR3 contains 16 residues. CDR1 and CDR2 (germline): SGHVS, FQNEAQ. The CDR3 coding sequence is TGTGCCAGCAGCTTAGCGTGGGGGGAAATCAATCAGCCCCAGCATTTT. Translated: CASSLAWGEINQPQHF.

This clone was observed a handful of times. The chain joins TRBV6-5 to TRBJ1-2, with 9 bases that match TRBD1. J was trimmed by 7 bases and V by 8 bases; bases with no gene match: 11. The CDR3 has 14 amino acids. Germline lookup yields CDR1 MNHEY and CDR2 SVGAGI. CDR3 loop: CASGNRDRAGGYTF. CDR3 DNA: TGTGCCAGCGGAAACCGGGACAGGGCCGGTGGCTACACCTTC.

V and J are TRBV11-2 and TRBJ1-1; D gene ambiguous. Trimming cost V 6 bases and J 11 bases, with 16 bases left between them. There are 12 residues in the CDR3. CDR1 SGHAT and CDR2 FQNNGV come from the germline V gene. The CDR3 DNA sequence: TGTGCCAGCAGTCGGGATAGGGAGAGGGCTTTCTTT. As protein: CASSRDRERAFF.

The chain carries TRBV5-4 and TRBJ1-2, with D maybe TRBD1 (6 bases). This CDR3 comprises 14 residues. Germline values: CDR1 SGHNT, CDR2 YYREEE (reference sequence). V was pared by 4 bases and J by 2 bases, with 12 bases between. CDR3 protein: CASSPQGQNYGYTF. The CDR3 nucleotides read TGTGCCAGCAGCCCCCAGGGGCAGAACTATGGCTACACCTTC.

CDR3 region: CASSMGTGSYEQYF. In nucleotides, the CDR3 is TGTGCCAGTAGTATGGGGACTGGATCCTACGAGCAGTACTTC. V and J are TRBV19 and TRBJ2-7; maybe TRBD2 (6 bases). Germline CDR1 reads LNHDA; CDR2 reads SQIVND (reference sequence). CDR3 size: 14 residues. The V and J ends lost 3 bases and 1 base respectively, with 10 bases between them.

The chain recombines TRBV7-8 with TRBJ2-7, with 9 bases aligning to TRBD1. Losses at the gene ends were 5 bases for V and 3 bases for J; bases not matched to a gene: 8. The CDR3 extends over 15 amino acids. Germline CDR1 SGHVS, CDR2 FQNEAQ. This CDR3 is CASSRGQGYLYEQYF. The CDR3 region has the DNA TGTGCCAGCAGCCGGGGACAGGGTTACCTCTACGAGCAGTACTTC.